This T cell receptor (beta chain) was recorded in a study of identical twins. Findings of the study overall: The authors drew conclusions from cross-sectional statistical analysis rather than following the same donors.

V trimming: 4 bases; J trimming: 4 bases; junction bases outside the gene matches: 5. CDR1 and CDR2 from the germline V gene are LGHDT and YNNKEL (reference sequence). The CDR3 has 15 amino acids. All of the donors were Caucasians in good health. For this clonotype: Its antigen is unknown.

Template switching added a universal primer site, and cDNA bore unique molecular identifiers. Via MiXCR, TCRdb re-called the 5' RACE reads, giving one row per CDR3 protein. The sample shows 570,000 or so distinct CDR3 sequences, 9% to 10% of them seen only once. These same data were also listed under a study on yellow fever vaccine responses in identical twins.

The TCR was taken from a woman aged 18-29 years in good health. This sequence joins TRBV3-1 and TRBJ2-5; 11 bases align to TRBD2. Sequencing was done on a sample of PBMCs. The CDR3 DNA follows: TGTGCCAGCAGCCGGGATAGCGGGAGGGGAGAGACCCAGTACTTC. Residues: CASSRDSGRGETQYF.